A selection of T cell receptor beta chains follows, all from one sample in a study of blood T cells in healthy people across ages. TCRdb used MiXCR to reprocess the 5' RACE reads, holding one entry per CDR3 protein. The sample consists of around 1,800,000 distinct CDR3 sequences, about two fifths of them appearing once. Sequencing used blood. The source is a human donor in good health. Both conserved end residues are part of each CDR3. Fields, in order: J gene, clone size, D gene, V gene, CDR3 protein, CDR3 DNA. A D gene is named only where the DNA matches it firmly. Clone size is not always given. Where it is, it says once, few, many or a class for expanded clones.

j_call: TRBJ1-2; clone_size: few; d_call: .; v_call: TRBV4-3; cdr3_aa: CASSQSRAPNYGYTF; cdr3_nt: TGCGCCAGCAGCCAGAGCAGGGCTCCTAACTATGGCTACACCTTC
j_call: TRBJ1-2; clone_size: .; d_call: .; v_call: TRBV6-1; cdr3_aa: CASRGDLYGYTF; cdr3_nt: TGTGCCAGCAGAGGGGACCTCTATGGCTACACCTTC
j_call: TRBJ1-1; clone_size: .; d_call: .; v_call: TRBV20-1; cdr3_aa: CSAREQGERAFF; cdr3_nt: TGCAGTGCTAGAGAGCAGGGTGAGCGAGCTTTCTTT
j_call: TRBJ2-7; clone_size: few; d_call: .; v_call: TRBV4-3; cdr3_aa: CASSQVVRRGSLFYEQYF; cdr3_nt: TGCGCCAGCAGCCAAGTTGTCCGGCGGGGTTCCCTTTTCTACGAGCAGTACTTC
j_call: TRBJ2-7; clone_size: few; d_call: .; v_call: TRBV5-1; cdr3_aa: CASSLDVLYDEQYF; cdr3_nt: TGCGCCAGCAGCTTGGATGTATTGTACGACGAGCAGTACTTC
j_call: TRBJ2-7; clone_size: .; d_call: TRBD1; v_call: TRBV7-8; cdr3_aa: CASSPSGQGRLFYYEQYF; cdr3_nt: TGTGCCAGCAGCCCGTCGGGACAGGGGAGACTATTTTACTACGAGCAGTACTTC
j_call: TRBJ2-7; clone_size: once; d_call: .; v_call: TRBV5-4; cdr3_aa: CASSPREAGSSYEQYF; cdr3_nt: TGTGCCAGCAGTCCAAGGGAGGCAGGGAGCTCCTACGAGCAGTACTTC
j_call: TRBJ1-1; clone_size: once; d_call: .; v_call: TRBV4-1; cdr3_aa: CASSQDQGRGTEAFF; cdr3_nt: TGCGCCAGCAGCCAAGATCAGGGGAGGGGGACTGAAGCTTTCTTT
j_call: TRBJ2-7; clone_size: few; d_call: TRBD1; v_call: TRBV4-3; cdr3_aa: CASSQAPGTGFEQYF; cdr3_nt: TGCGCCAGCAGCCAAGCTCCCGGGACAGGGTTCGAGCAGTACTTC
j_call: TRBJ1-2; clone_size: .; d_call: .; v_call: TRBV5-1; cdr3_aa: CASRPTNNYGYTF; cdr3_nt: TGCGCCAGCAGACCGACAAATAACTATGGCTACACCTTC
j_call: TRBJ2-3; clone_size: .; d_call: TRBD1; v_call: TRBV20-1; cdr3_aa: CSAPPGQGNPDTQYF; cdr3_nt: TGCAGTGCTCCTCCGGGACAGGGTAACCCAGATACGCAGTATTTT
j_call: TRBJ2-2; clone_size: .; d_call: .; v_call: TRBV12-2; cdr3_aa: CASRSYSGGENTGELFF; cdr3_nt: TGTGCAAGTCGCTCCTATAGCGGGGGAGAGAACACCGGGGAGCTGTTTTTT
j_call: TRBJ1-6; clone_size: .; d_call: TRBD1; v_call: TRBV15; cdr3_aa: CATSRDRRTGGRSPLHF; cdr3_nt: TGTGCCACCAGCAGAGATCGCCGGACAGGGGGACGGTCACCCCTCCACTTT
j_call: TRBJ1-2; clone_size: .; d_call: TRBD1; v_call: TRBV29-1; cdr3_aa: CSVESGQGEYGYTF; cdr3_nt: TGCAGCGTTGAATCCGGACAGGGGGAATATGGCTACACCTTC
j_call: TRBJ1-3; clone_size: .; d_call: .; v_call: TRBV6-5; cdr3_aa: CASSYTPGSGNTIYF; cdr3_nt: TGTGCCAGCAGTTACACGCCGGGGAGCGGAAACACCATATATTTT
j_call: TRBJ1-5; clone_size: .; d_call: .; v_call: TRBV21-1; cdr3_aa: CASSSPTEMNQPQHF; cdr3_nt: TGTGCCAGCAGCAGCCCGACAGAGATGAATCAGCCCCAGCATTTT
j_call: TRBJ2-1; clone_size: .; d_call: .; v_call: TRBV7-2; cdr3_aa: CASSLDRGAPYNEQFF; cdr3_nt: TGTGCCAGCAGCTTAGATCGGGGGGCCCCTTACAATGAGCAGTTCTTC
j_call: TRBJ2-3; clone_size: .; d_call: .; v_call: TRBV7-2; cdr3_aa: CASSLTGFGGTDTQYF; cdr3_nt: TGTGCCAGCAGCTTAACAGGGTTCGGAGGGACAGATACGCAGTATTTT
j_call: TRBJ2-6; clone_size: many; d_call: .; v_call: TRBV10-3; cdr3_aa: CAISATSRSGANVLTF; cdr3_nt: TGTGCCATCAGTGCTACGAGTCGCTCTGGGGCCAACGTCCTGACTTTC
j_call: TRBJ1-2; clone_size: .; d_call: .; v_call: TRBV9; cdr3_aa: CASSDLQTELFYGYTF; cdr3_nt: TGTGCCAGCAGCGACCTACAGACAGAACTTTTCTATGGCTACACCTTC